This TCR beta chain comes out of a study of metastatic and nonmetastatic thyroid tumors. Patients were all untreated before their thyroid surgery. In germline, CDR1 is DFQATT, CDR2 SNEGSKA (reference sequence). The CDR3 has 16 amino acids. V dropped 5 bases and J dropped 5; count of bases not matched to a gene: 15. TCRdb used MiXCR to call clones anew from the PCR reads. The table records more than 20,000 clones, about 24% of them present only once. The clonotype comes from a female donor with papillary thyroid cancer or a benign thyroid nodule (not recorded which). Some clones in this sample may be carry-over from other donors' samples. The chain combines TRBV20-1 with TRBJ1-2; TRBD1 agrees at 9 bases. Sequencing was carried out using tumor tissue. The CDR3 region is CSASGDRTGEGYGYTF. CDR3 in DNA: TGCAGTGCTTCAGGGGATCGGACAGGGGAAGGTTATGGCTACACCTTC.